This section outlines one T cell receptor (beta chain) sequence together with its context. The antigen is unknown. The data were taken from a study of post-analysis software for immune sequencing data. Unique molecular identifiers featured in each of the TCR beta cDNA libraries. MiXCR, applied by TCRdb to the PCR reads, yields one record per CDR3 protein. The sample gives hundreds of thousands of distinct CDR3 sequences, approximately 30% of which show up once; around 0.6% is in the top ten. Whole-study results and caveats: TRBV5-6, TRBV5-1 and TRBV20-1 belonged to a set of roughly five TRBV segments that were more frequent in patients than controls. Co-batched samples clustered tightly together by F measure.

Trimming took 5 bases from V and 1 from J, leaving 8 bases between them. CDR1 MNHEY and CDR2 SVGAGI come from the germline V gene. CDR3 length: 13 residues. The sequence was collected from a girl aged 10-17 years with multiple sclerosis. The rearrangement joins TRBV6-5 to TRBJ1-1; D is unclear. The sample taken for sequencing was blood. The CDR3 region is CASSRRTNTEAFF. The CDR3 nucleotides read TGTGCCAGCAGTCGGCGGACGAACACTGAAGCTTTCTTT.